A single sample gave rise to the 4 T cell receptor beta chains below, sequenced in a study of T cells in Graves' hyperthyroidism and ophthalmopathy (dated by TCRdb to the late 2010s). The library was prepared using multiplex PCR. Instrument on record: Illumina HiSeq 2000. The TCR beta CDR3 regions were amplified from the RNA transcripts. The TCR CDR3 was subjected to a first round of RT-PCR using the HTBI primer set and the Qiagen OneStep RT-PCR kit. TCRdb handled the public reads itself, with Q25 trimming in fastp and clone calling in MiXCR, and kept productive beta chains. Each entry is one CDR3 protein sequence, shown with its most common DNA and genes. Within this sample are hundreds of thousands of distinct CDR3 sequences, with approximately 14% of them counted one time only. The ten top clones hold around 12% of the sample. The specimen was blood. The source is a woman aged 45-65 years with Graves' ophthalmopathy.

This clonotype has a handful of counts. The V and J genes are TRBV5-4 and TRBJ2-2, with D possibly matching TRBD2 (6 bases). The V gene's germline CDR1 is SGHNT and CDR2 YYREEE (reference sequence). Trimming removed 4 bases from V and 0 bases from J, with 16 bases in between. The CDR3 has 17 residues. CDR3 DNA: TGTGCCAGCAGCCGATACTTTAGCGGCGCGAACACCGGGGAGCTGTTTTTT. This codes for CASSRYFSGANTGELFF.

This clonotype was seen ten or more times. The gene calls are TRBV7-2 and TRBJ2-5; D is unresolved. CDR3 length: 13 amino acids. From germline, CDR1 is SGHTA and CDR2 FQGNSA. The CDR3 DNA is TGTGCTACCCGAAGAGGCAGTCAAGAGACCCAGTACTTC. Its protein product is CATRRGSQETQYF. The full variable domain, in which reference TRBV7-2 and TRBJ2-5 provide the parts outside the CDR3, is GAGVSQSPSNKVTEKGKDVELRCDPISGHTALYWYRQSLGQGLEFLIYFQGNSAPDKSGLPSDRFSAERTGGSVSTLTIQRTQQEDSAVYLCATRRGSQETQYFGPGTRLLVL.

This clonotype was observed at least ten times. The chain is built from TRBV12-3 or TRBV12-4 and TRBJ1-2; a weak D match, TRBD1 (6 bases). Trimming took off 6 bases at V and 4 bases at J, with 21 bases between the two ends. The CDR3 is 16 amino acids. The DNA of the CDR3 is TGTGCCAGCAGCCCTGGGGGGGTCAGGGGTGGCTATGGCTACACCTTC. Translation: CASSPGGVRGGYGYTF.

The chain has TRBV5-6 and TRBJ1-4; D uncertain. Germline V gene data show CDR1 as SGHDT and CDR2 as YYEEEE. Trimming took 4 bases from V and 5 from J, leaving 12 bases between them. This CDR3 spans 14 amino acids. CDR3 sequence: CASSPVGRNEKLFF. The CDR3 nucleotides read TGTGCCAGCAGCCCGGTGGGGAGAAATGAAAAACTGTTTTTT.